A selection of T cell receptor beta chains follows, all from one sample in a study of cytomegalovirus exposure and HLA in healthy donors. Some clones are missing from TCRdb's copy, which holds only in-frame ones; the method was immunoSEQ multiplex PCR. The table gives about 200,000 clones; the top ten clones make up over 0.95% of it. The sample comprised PBMCs. The source of these receptors is a girl aged 2-10 years in good health and CMV-seropositive. CDR3s leave out the opening cysteine and the closing phenylalanine or tryptophan. D genes are given only for firm matches.

ASSSGLAEYNEQF | TRBD2 | TRBJ2-1 | TRBV13
SVEEGGPGELF | TRBD2 | TRBJ2-2 | TRBV29-1
ASSESGGGYEQY | . | TRBJ2-7 | TRBV10-2
ASRRRRTTEAF | . | TRBJ1-1 | TRBV28
ASSLADRRRPSSGANVLT | . | TRBJ2-6 | TRBV7-2
ASRTGQGLNMGEKLF | TRBD1 | TRBJ1-4 | TRBV5-1
ASSSDSGRADEQY | TRBD2 | TRBJ2-7 | TRBV19
ASNSLGGTGTREQY | TRBD1 | TRBJ2-7 | TRBV27
ASSPMTTIHLVDTQY | . | TRBJ2-3 | TRBV18
ASSQPGAKNIQY | . | TRBJ2-4 | TRBV28
SAPGQETQY | . | TRBJ2-5 | TRBV20-1
ASSFHVGLAGGGELF | TRBD2 | TRBJ2-2 | TRBV5-4
SVWSRAEAF | . | TRBJ1-1 | TRBV29-1
ASSPRTASNQPQH | . | TRBJ1-5 | TRBV6-1
ASSLQGGQETQY | TRBD2 | TRBJ2-5 | TRBV11-3
AWSPGTHYEAF | . | TRBJ1-1 | TRBV30
ASSSDRNEQY | . | TRBJ2-7 | TRBV28
ASSPPGQGFGYT | TRBD1 | TRBJ1-2 | TRBV28
ASSLQAAGPGELF | . | TRBJ2-2 | TRBV5-4
ASSFGGRLAGSYNEQF | TRBD2 | TRBJ2-1 | TRBV28
ASSPGLAGGKQY | TRBD2 | TRBJ2-7 | TRBV5-5
ASKANTEAF | . | TRBJ1-1 | TRBV27
ASSQPGLAGGNEQF | TRBD2 | TRBJ2-1 | TRBV14
ASSLLAGRTYEQY | . | TRBJ2-7 | TRBV27
ASSALGGPETQY | . | TRBJ2-5 | TRBV7-2
ASSDRTGSPEAF | TRBD1 | TRBJ1-1 | TRBV2
ASSPTSSSTDTQY | TRBD2 | TRBJ2-3 | TRBV7-3
ARPAREYGCSGANVLT | . | TRBJ2-6 | TRBV27
ASSFGGDLY | . | TRBJ2-7 | TRBV27
ASSRGAGSHNYGYT | . | TRBJ1-2 | TRBV5-1
ATTRGQGNTEAF | TRBD1 | TRBJ1-1 | TRBV6-5